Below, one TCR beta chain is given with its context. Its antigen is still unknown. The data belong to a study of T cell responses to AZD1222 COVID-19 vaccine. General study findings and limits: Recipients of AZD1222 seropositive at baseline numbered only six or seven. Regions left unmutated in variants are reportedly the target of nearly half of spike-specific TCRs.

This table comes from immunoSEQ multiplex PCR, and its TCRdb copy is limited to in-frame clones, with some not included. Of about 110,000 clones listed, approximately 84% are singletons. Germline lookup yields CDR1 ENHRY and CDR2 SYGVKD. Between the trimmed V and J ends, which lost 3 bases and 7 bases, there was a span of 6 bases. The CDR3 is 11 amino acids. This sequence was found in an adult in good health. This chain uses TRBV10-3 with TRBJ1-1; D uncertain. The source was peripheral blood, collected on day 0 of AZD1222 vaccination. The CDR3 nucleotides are TGTGCCATCAGTGACGTCTTTGAAGCTTTCTTT. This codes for CAISDVFEAFF.